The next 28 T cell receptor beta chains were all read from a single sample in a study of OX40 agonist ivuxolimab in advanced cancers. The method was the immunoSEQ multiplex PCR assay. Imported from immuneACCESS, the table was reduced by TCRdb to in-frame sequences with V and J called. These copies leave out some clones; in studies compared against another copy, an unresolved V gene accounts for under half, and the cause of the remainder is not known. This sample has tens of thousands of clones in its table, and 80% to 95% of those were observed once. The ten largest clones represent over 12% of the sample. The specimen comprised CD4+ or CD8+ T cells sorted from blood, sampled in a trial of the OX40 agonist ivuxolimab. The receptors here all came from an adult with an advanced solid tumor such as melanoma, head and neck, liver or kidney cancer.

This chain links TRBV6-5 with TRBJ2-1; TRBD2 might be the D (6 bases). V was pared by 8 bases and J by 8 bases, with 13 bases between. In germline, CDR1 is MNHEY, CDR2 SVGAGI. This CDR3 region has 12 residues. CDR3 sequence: CASHGGSYEQFF. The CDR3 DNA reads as TGTGCCAGCCACGGGGGTAGCTATGAGCAGTTCTTC.

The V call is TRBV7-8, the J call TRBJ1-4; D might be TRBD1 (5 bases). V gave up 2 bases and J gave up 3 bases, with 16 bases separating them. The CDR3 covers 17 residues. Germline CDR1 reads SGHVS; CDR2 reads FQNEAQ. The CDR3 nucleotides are TGTGCCAGCAGCTTAAAGCGACAGCCCGCAGCTAATGAAAAACTGTTTTTT. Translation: CASSLKRQPAANEKLFF.

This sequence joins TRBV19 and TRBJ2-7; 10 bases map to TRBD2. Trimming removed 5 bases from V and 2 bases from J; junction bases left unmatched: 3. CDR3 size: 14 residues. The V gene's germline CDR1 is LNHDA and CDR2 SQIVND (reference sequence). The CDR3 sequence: CASSLTSGPYEQYF. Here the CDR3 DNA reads TGTGCCAGTAGTTTGACTAGCGGGCCCTACGAGCAGTACTTC.

As DNA, the CDR3 is TGTGCCAGCAGTGAAGGGCCCCAAACGGATACGCAGTATTTT. Translated: CASSEGPQTDTQYF. The chain uses TRBV6-4 and TRBJ2-3; no definite D call. Germline V gene sequence: CDR1 MRHNA, CDR2 SNTAGT. The V end was cut by 3 bases, the J end by 6 bases, with 13 bases between. This CDR3 contains 14 residues.

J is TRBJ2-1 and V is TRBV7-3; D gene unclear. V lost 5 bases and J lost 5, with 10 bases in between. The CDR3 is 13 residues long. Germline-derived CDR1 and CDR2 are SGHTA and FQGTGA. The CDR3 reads CASSPDAHNEQFF. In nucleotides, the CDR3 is TGTGCCAGCAGCCCCGACGCCCACAATGAGCAGTTCTTC.

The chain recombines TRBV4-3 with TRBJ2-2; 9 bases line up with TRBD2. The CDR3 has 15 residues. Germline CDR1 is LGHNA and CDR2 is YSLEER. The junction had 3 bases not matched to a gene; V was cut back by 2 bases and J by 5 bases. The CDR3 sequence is CASSQSGRNTGELFF. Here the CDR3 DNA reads TGCGCCAGCAGCCAAAGCGGGAGGAATACCGGGGAGCTGTTTTTT.

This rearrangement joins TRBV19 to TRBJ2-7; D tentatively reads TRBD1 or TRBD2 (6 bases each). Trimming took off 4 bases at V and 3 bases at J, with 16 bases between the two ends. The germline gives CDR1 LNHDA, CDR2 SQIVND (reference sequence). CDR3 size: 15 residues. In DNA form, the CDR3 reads TGTGCCAGTAGTACTTCCGGAGGGGGGTTCTACGAGCAGTACTTC. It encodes CASSTSGGGFYEQYF.

CDR3 bases: TGCGCCAGCAGCCCGGGGACAGGGAGAGGAAACACCATATATTTT. It yields the protein CASSPGTGRGNTIYF. The V gene is TRBV5-1, the J gene TRBJ1-3; 9 bases are a match to TRBD1. J was trimmed by 4 bases and V by 4 bases; bases with no gene match: 6. The CDR3 has 15 amino acids. CDR1 is SGHRS and CDR2 is YFSETQ in the germline V gene.

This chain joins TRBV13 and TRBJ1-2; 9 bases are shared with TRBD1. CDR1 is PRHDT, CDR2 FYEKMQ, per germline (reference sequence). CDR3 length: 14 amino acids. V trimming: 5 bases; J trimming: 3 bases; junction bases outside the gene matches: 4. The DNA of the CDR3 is TGTGCCAGCAGCCTAACAGGGGGCGACTATGGCTACACCTTC. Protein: CASSLTGGDYGYTF.

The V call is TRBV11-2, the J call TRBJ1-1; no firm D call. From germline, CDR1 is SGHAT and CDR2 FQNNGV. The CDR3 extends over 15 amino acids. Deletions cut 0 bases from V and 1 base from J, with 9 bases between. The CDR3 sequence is CASSLDYGRNTEAFF. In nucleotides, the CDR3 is TGTGCCAGCAGCTTAGATTACGGGAGGAACACTGAAGCTTTCTTT. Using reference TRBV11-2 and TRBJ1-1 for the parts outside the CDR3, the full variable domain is EAGVAQSPRYKIIEKRQSVAFWCNPISGHATLYWYQQILGQGPKLLIQFQNNGVVDDSQLPKDRFSAERLKGVDSTLKIQPAKLEDSAVYLCASSLDYGRNTEAFFGQGTRLTVV.

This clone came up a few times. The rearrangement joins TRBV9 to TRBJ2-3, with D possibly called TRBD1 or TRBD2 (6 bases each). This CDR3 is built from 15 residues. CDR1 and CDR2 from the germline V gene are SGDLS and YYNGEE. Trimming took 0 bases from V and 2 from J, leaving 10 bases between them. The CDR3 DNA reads TGTGCCAGCAGCGTAGTAGGGGGGTACACAGATACGCAGTATTTT. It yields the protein CASSVVGGYTDTQYF. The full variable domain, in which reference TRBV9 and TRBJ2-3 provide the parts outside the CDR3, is DSGVTQTPKHLITATGQRVTLRCSPRSGDLSVYWYQQSLDQGLQFLIQYYNGEERAKGNILERFSAQQFPDLHSELNLSSLELGDSALYFCASSVVGGYTDTQYFGPGTRLTVL.

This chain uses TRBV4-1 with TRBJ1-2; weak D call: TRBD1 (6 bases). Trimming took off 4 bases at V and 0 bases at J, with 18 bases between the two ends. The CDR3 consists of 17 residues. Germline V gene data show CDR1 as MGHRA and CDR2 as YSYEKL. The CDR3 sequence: CASSPRDTTPANYGYTF. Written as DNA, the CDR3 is TGCGCCAGCAGCCCCCGGGACACAACCCCAGCTAACTATGGCTACACCTTC.

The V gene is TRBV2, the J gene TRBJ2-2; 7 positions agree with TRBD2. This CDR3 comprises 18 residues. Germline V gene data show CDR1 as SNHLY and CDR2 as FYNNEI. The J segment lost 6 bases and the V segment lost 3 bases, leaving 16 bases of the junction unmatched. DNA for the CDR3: TGTGCCAGCAGTGACCCTTTAGGCGGGGCGGGAGAAGCCGGGGAGCTGTTTTTT. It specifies CASSDPLGGAGEAGELFF.

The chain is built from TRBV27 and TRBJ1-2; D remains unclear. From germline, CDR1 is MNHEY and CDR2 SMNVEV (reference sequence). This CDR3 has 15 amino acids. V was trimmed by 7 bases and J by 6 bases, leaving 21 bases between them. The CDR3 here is CASTSRADPRDGYTF. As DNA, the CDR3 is TGTGCCAGCACCTCGCGGGCCGACCCAAGGGATGGCTACACCTTC.

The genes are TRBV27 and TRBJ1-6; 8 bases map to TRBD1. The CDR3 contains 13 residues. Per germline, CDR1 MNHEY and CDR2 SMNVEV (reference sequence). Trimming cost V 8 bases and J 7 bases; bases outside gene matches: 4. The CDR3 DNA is TGTGCCAGCTCACAGGGGGAAAATTCACCCCTCCACTTT. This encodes CASSQGENSPLHF.

The chain's CDR3 is CASSQGSGEQFF. The CDR3 DNA sequence: TGTGCCAGCAGCCAAGGTTCGGGTGAGCAGTTCTTC. The chain employs TRBV14 and TRBJ2-1, with unresolved D. This CDR3 is 12 amino acids long. CDR1 and CDR2 (germline): SGHDN, FVKESK. The V gene lost 1 base and the J gene lost 9 bases, with 7 bases spanning the gap.

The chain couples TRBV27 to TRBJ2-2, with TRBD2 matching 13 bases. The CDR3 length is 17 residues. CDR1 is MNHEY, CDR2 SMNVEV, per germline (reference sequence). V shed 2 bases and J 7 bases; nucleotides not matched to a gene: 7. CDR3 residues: CASSLRTSGGYGGELFF. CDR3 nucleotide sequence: TGTGCCAGCAGTTTAAGGACTAGCGGGGGTTACGGCGGGGAGCTGTTTTTT.

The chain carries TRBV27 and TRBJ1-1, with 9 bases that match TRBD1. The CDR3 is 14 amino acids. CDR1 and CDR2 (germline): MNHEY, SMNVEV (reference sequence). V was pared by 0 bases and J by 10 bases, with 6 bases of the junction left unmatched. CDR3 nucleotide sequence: TGTGCCAGCAGTTTATCGGGTACAGGGGGCCGAGCTTTCTTT. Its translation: CASSLSGTGGRAFF.

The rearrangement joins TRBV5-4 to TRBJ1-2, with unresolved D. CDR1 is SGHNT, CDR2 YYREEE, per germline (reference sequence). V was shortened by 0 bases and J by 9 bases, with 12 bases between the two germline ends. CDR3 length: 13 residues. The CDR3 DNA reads TGTGCCAGCAGCTTGGGGGCAGTTCGTAGCTACACCTTC. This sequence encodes CASSLGAVRSYTF.

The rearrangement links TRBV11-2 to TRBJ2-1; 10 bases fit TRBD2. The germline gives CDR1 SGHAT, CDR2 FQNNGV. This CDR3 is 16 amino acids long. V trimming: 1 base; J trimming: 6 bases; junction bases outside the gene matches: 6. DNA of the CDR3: TGTGCCAGCAGCTTAGGCCTACTAGCGGGAAGCAATGAGCAGTTCTTC. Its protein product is CASSLGLLAGSNEQFF.

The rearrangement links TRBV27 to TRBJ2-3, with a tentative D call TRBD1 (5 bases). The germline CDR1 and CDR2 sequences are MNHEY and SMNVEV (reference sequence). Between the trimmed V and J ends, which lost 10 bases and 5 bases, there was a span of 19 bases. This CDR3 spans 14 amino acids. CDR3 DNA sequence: TGTGCCACCTCTTTGACAGCCGCCGGAGATACGCAGTATTTT. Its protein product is CATSLTAAGDTQYF.

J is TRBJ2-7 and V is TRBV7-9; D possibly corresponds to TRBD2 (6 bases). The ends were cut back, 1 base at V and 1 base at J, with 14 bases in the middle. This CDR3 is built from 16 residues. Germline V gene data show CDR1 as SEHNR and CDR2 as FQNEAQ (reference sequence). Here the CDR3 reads CASSLDGLARSYEQYF. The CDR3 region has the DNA TGTGCCAGCAGCTTAGATGGGCTAGCGCGTTCCTACGAGCAGTACTTC. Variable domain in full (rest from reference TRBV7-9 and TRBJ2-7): DTGVSQNPRHKITKRGQNVTFRCDPISEHNRLYWYRQTLGQGPEFLTYFQNEAQLEKSRLLSDRFSAERPKGSFSTLEIQRTEQGDSAMYLCASSLDGLARSYEQYFGPGTRLTVT.

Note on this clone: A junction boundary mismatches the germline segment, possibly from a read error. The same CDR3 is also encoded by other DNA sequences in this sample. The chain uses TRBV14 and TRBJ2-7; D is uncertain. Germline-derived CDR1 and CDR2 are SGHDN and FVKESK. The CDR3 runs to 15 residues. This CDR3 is CASSQEEALPYEQYF. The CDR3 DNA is TGTGCCAGCAGCCAAGAAGAGGCGCTTCCCTATGAGCAGTACTTC.

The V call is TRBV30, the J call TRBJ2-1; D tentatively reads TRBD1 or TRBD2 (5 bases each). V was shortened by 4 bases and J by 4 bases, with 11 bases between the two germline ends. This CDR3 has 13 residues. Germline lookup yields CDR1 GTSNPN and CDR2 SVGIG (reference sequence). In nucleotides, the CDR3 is TGTGCCTGGACCGGGACGGTTTACAATGAGCAGTTCTTC. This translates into CAWTGTVYNEQFF.

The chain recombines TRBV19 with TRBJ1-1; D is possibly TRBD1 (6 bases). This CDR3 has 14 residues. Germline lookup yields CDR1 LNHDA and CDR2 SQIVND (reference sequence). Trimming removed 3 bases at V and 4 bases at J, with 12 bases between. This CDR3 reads CASSMGADRTEAFF. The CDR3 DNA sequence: TGTGCCAGTAGTATGGGGGCTGATCGCACTGAAGCTTTCTTT. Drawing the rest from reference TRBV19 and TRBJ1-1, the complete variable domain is DGGITQSPKYLFRKEGQNVTLSCEQNLNHDAMYWYRQDPGQGLRLIYYSQIVNDFQKGDIAEGYSVSREKKESFPLTVTSAQKNPTAFYLCASSMGADRTEAFFGQGTRLTVV.

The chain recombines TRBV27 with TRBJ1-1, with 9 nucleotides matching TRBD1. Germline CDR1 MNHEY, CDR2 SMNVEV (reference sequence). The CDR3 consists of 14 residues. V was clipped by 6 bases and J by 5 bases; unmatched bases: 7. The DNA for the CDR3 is TGTGCCAGCAGCTACAGGGGGCGTGGGACTGAAGCTTTCTTT. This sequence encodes CASSYRGRGTEAFF.

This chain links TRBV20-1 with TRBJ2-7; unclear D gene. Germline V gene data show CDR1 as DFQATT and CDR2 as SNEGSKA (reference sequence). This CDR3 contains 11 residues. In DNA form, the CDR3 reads TGCAGCCCAGGTTCTTCCTACGAGCAGTACTTC. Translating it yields CSPGSSYEQYF.

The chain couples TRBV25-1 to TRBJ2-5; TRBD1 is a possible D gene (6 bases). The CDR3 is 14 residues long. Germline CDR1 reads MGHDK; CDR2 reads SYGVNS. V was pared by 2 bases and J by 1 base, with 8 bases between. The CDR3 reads CASSEGQSQETQYF. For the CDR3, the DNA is TGTGCCAGCAGTGAAGGACAGAGCCAAGAGACCCAGTACTTC. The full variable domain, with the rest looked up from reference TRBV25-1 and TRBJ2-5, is EADIYQTPRYLVIGTGKKITLECSQTMGHDKMYWYQQDPGMELHLIHYSYGVNSTEKGDLSSESTVSRIRTEHFPLTLESARPSHTSQYLCASSEGQSQETQYFGPGTRLLVL.